Below are 28 T cell receptor beta chains sequenced from a single sample in a study of Graves' ophthalmopathy and Graves' hyperthyroidism. Using RNA transcripts, the TCR beta CDR3 regions were amplified. Second-round multiplex PCR followed a first-round RT-PCR using HTBI primers. TCRdb re-analysed the multiplex PCR reads in MiXCR, keeping a single row per CDR3 protein. The repertoire holds some 750,000 distinct CDR3 sequences, with 40% as singletons. The sample consisted of peripheral blood. The receptors were sampled from an adult man with Graves' ophthalmopathy.

About this clonotype itself: A much more abundant neighbour one base away suggests this may be a read error. The gene calls are TRBV7-9 and TRBJ1-1; TRBD1 is a possible D gene (6 bases). The CDR3 sequence is 16 residues long. Germline V gene data show CDR1 as SEHNR and CDR2 as FQNEAQ (reference sequence). CDR3 protein: CASSLLSRGWNAEAFF. As DNA, the CDR3 is TGTGCCAGCAGCTTATTATCCAGGGGCTGGAACGCTGAAGCTTTCTTT. Using reference TRBV7-9 and TRBJ1-1 for the parts outside the CDR3, the full variable domain is DTGVSQNPRHKITKRGQNVTFRCDPISEHNRLYWYRQTLGQGPEFLTYFQNEAQLEKSRLLSDRFSAERPKGSFSTLEIQRTEQGDSAMYLCASSLLSRGWNAEAFFGQGTRLTVV.

In this sample, this clonotype turned up many times. The chain employs TRBV15 and TRBJ1-1; 9 bases fit TRBD1. This CDR3 spans 15 amino acids. CDR1 is LNHNV, CDR2 YYDKDF, per germline (reference sequence). Trimming cost V 0 bases and J 5 bases; bases outside gene matches: 4. As DNA, the CDR3 is TGTGCCACCAGCAGAGACGGGACAGGGAAGACTGAAGCTTTCTTT. Amino acid sequence: CATSRDGTGKTEAFF.

The V call is TRBV29-1, the J call TRBJ2-3, with 10 bases aligning to TRBD2. The CDR3 has 14 amino acids. The germline V gene encodes CDR1 SQVTM and CDR2 ANQGSEA. With V trimmed by 6 bases and J by 10 bases, 13 bases remained unmatched. This CDR3 reads CSVGPGASGSAQYF. CDR3 bases: TGCAGCGTGGGACCAGGGGCTAGCGGGAGTGCGCAGTATTTT.

A remark on this clonotype: Compared with germline, one end of the junction differs, possibly owing to a read error. J is TRBJ2-7 and V is TRBV25-1, with D possibly matching TRBD1 (6 bases). Germline V gene sequence: CDR1 MGHDK, CDR2 SYGVNS. This CDR3 spans 13 amino acids. In nucleotides, the CDR3 is TGTGCCAACGGTGAGGGACACCTCTACGTGCAGTACTTC. It yields the protein CANGEGHLYVQYF.

The chain is built from TRBV2 and TRBJ2-7, with 10 bases lining up with TRBD1. Germline-derived CDR1 and CDR2 are SNHLY and FYNNEI. V shed 7 bases, J shed 4 bases, and the junction held 7 bases outside the gene matches. This CDR3 is 14 amino acids long. The CDR3 is CASILDRGDYEQYF. CDR3 sequence (DNA): TGTGCCAGCATCCTGGACAGGGGGGATTACGAGCAGTACTTC.

The chain combines TRBV10-2 with TRBJ1-2; D gene ambiguous. V lost 3 bases to trimming and J lost 0 bases, with 8 bases between them. Germline V gives CDR1 WSHSY, CDR2 SAAADI. CDR3 size: 14 residues. CDR3 region: CASSDMTTNYGYTF. The CDR3, as DNA: TGCGCCAGCAGTGACATGACTACTAACTATGGCTACACCTTC.

The chain carries TRBV20-1 and TRBJ2-5; 10 nucleotides match TRBD1. The V and J ends lost 0 bases and 3 bases, in that order; junction bases with no gene match: 4. This CDR3 comprises 15 residues. The V gene's germline CDR1 is DFQATT and CDR2 SNEGSKA (reference sequence). Written as DNA, the CDR3 is TGCAGTGCTAGAGATGGGGGGACAGGGGAAGAGACCCAGTACTTC. It translates to CSARDGGTGEETQYF.

The rearrangement uses TRBV4-2 and TRBJ2-7; perhaps TRBD1 as D (5 bases). The ends were cut back, 2 bases at V and 1 base at J, with 9 bases in the middle. Germline CDR1 and CDR2: LGHNA and YNFKEQ. The CDR3 has 14 amino acids. CDR3 loop: CASSQSGSSYEQYF. The CDR3 DNA follows: TGTGCCAGCAGCCAATCAGGGTCATCCTACGAGCAGTACTTC.

The chain joins TRBV11-2 to TRBJ1-2; 9 bases line up with TRBD1. J lost 4 bases, V lost 5 bases, and 8 bases had no gene match. CDR3 length: 15 residues. Germline V lookup: CDR1 SGHAT, CDR2 FQNNGV. The CDR3 DNA reads TGTGCCAGCAGCCTTACAGGGGGCGGTAGCTATGGCTACACCTTC. Amino acid sequence: CASSLTGGGSYGYTF.

Concerning this clonotype: The junction departs from germline at one end; a sequencing error may be responsible. V and J are TRBV10-3 and TRBJ2-1; 8 bases agree with TRBD2. Germline V gene sequence: CDR1 ENHRY, CDR2 SYGVKD. The CDR3 covers 15 residues. The CDR3 region has the DNA TGTGCCAGCAGTTCCGGGACTAGGGACTTGAATGAGCAGTTCTTC. Translating gives CASSSGTRDLNEQFF.

Worth noting for this clonotype: A read error may account for a junction end that differs from germline. The gene calls are TRBV7-9 and TRBJ1-3; D is possibly TRBD1 (5 bases). From germline, CDR1 is SEHNR and CDR2 FQNEAQ (reference sequence). CDR3 length: 14 residues. This CDR3 reads CASRSGDPSGTIYF. Here the CDR3 DNA reads TGCGCCAGCAGAAGCGGGGACCCTTCGGGCACCATATATTTT.

V gene TRBV11-2 combines with J gene TRBJ1-1, with D unresolved. Germline V gene data show CDR1 as SGHAT and CDR2 as FQNNGV. The CDR3 consists of 13 residues. The ends were cut back, 7 bases at V and 4 bases at J, with 13 bases in the middle. The CDR3 DNA is TGTGCCAGCAATTTACTGCGGACCACTGAAGCTTTCTTT. Translation gives CASNLLRTTEAFF.

Many counts were recorded for this clonotype. The rearrangement uses TRBV2 and TRBJ1-1; 10 bases agree with TRBD1. Germline CDR1 SNHLY, CDR2 FYNNEI. This CDR3 is built from 15 residues. Trimming removed 3 bases from V and 5 bases from J; junction bases left unmatched: 6. CDR3 amino acids: CASSDGTGEETEAFF. In nucleotides, the CDR3 is TGTGCCAGCAGTGATGGGACAGGGGAGGAAACTGAAGCTTTCTTT.

V usage is TRBV15 and J usage is TRBJ2-3; TRBD2 matches at 8 bases. The CDR3 runs 16 residues. Germline V lookup: CDR1 LNHNV, CDR2 YYDKDF (reference sequence). V gave up 4 bases and J gave up 2 bases; unmatched junction bases: 8. The CDR3: CATSTERGSPTDTQYF. CDR3 coding DNA: TGTGCCACCAGCACTGAGCGGGGGTCCCCCACAGATACGCAGTATTTT.

The rearrangement uses TRBV10-3 and TRBJ1-1; D unclear. The CDR3 spans 16 residues. CDR1 and CDR2 from the germline V gene are ENHRY and SYGVKD. Trimming left V 0 bases short and J 0 bases short, with 11 bases between. CDR3: CAISESFGLMNTEAFF. CDR3 sequence (DNA): TGTGCCATCAGTGAGTCCTTCGGATTAATGAACACTGAAGCTTTCTTT.

This clonotype was recorded at least ten times. The chain carries TRBV24-1 and TRBJ1-5, with 8 bases lining up with TRBD1. This CDR3 has 15 amino acids. The germline gives CDR1 KGHDR, CDR2 SFDVKD. With 4 bases clipped from V and 5 bases from J, the junction kept 6 bases outside the gene matches. CDR3 in DNA: TGTGCCACCAGTGACCCGGGACAGGATGATCAGCCCCAGCATTTT. Translating gives CATSDPGQDDQPQHF.

This clonotype was seen a few times. The chain uses TRBV4-1 and TRBJ1-1; the match to TRBD1 covers 9 bases. CDR3 length: 13 residues. With V trimmed by 1 base and J by 11 bases, 5 bases remained unmatched. Per germline, CDR1 MGHRA and CDR2 YSYEKL. The CDR3 DNA sequence: TGCGCCAGCAGCCAAGGGACAGGGGCCAGGGCTTTCTTT. It yields the protein CASSQGTGARAFF.

The table lists this clonotype with a few counts. This sequence joins TRBV5-1 and TRBJ2-2; no clear D gene. CDR1 is SGHRS, CDR2 YFSETQ, per germline. Deletions cut 6 bases from V and 3 bases from J, with 15 bases between. The CDR3 sequence is 15 residues long. CDR3: CASTRTKRDTGELFF. The CDR3 coding sequence is TGCGCCAGCACCCGGACGAAACGGGACACCGGGGAGCTGTTTTTT.

This chain links TRBV10-3 with TRBJ1-4; tentative D call: TRBD1 (5 bases). CDR1 is ENHRY and CDR2 is SYGVKD in the germline V gene. The CDR3 consists of 13 residues. V shed 4 bases and J shed 10 bases, with 13 bases lying between them. CDR3 in amino acids: CAISGRQTGKLFF. CDR3 DNA: TGTGCCATCAGTGGGAGACAGACTGGAAAACTGTTTTTT.

The chain has TRBV20-1 and TRBJ2-3, with 11 bases lining up with TRBD2. Germline V lookup: CDR1 DFQATT, CDR2 SNEGSKA (reference sequence). Unmatched junction bases numbered 6, after V lost 4 bases and J lost 0 bases. The CDR3 sequence is 16 residues long. CDR3 bases: TGCAGTGCTAAGGGGACTAGCGGAGCTAGCACAGATACGCAGTATTTT. Translation gives CSAKGTSGASTDTQYF.

J is TRBJ2-7 and V is TRBV10-3; TRBD1 is a possible D gene (6 bases). CDR3 length: 16 amino acids. Germline V gene data show CDR1 as ENHRY and CDR2 as SYGVKD. V dropped 5 bases and J dropped 0 bases, with 17 bases sitting between them. CDR3 in DNA: TGTGCCATCAGTAAGGGTCCGGGACAAGACTCCTACGAGCAGTACTTC. Amino acids: CAISKGPGQDSYEQYF.

This clonotype was seen once. Given a much more abundant clone one base away, this may be a read error. This CDR3 fails to terminate in the conserved phenylalanine or tryptophan, so it likely reflects a read error. The J gene is TRBJ1-1, the V gene TRBV6-5, with D uncertain. CDR3 size: 11 residues. V lost 4 bases and J 8 bases, leaving 8 bases between the germline ends. Germline values: CDR1 MNHEY, CDR2 SVGAGI. The CDR3 coding sequence is TGTGCCAGCAGTTCAGGTTGGGAAGCTTTCTTG. This sequence encodes CASSSGWEAFL.

The CDR3 loop is CASSEFNSFALHF. For the CDR3, the DNA is TGTGCCAGCAGTGAATTCAACAGCTTCGCCCTCCACTTT. The V gene is TRBV25-1, the J gene TRBJ1-6; D is unresolved. Trimming cost V 1 base and J 14 bases, with 12 bases left between them. This CDR3 has 13 amino acids. CDR1 and CDR2 (germline): MGHDK, SYGVNS.

This clonotype was seen ten or more times. The chain carries TRBV10-3 and TRBJ1-6; D is unresolved. CDR1 and CDR2 from the germline V gene are ENHRY and SYGVKD. The CDR3 sequence is 15 residues long. The V end lost 4 bases, the J end lost 10 bases, and 17 bases lay between the germline ends. CDR3 amino acids: CAISGEGQGKSPLHF. Written as DNA, the CDR3 is TGTGCCATCAGTGGGGAAGGCCAAGGGAAGTCACCCCTCCACTTT.

On this clonotype itself: A single base separates this from a much larger clone, so it may be a read error. This chain joins TRBV7-9 and TRBJ2-7; maybe TRBD2 (6 bases). Per the germline V gene, CDR1 is SEHNR and CDR2 is FQNEAQ (reference sequence). Trimming stripped 8 bases from V and 3 bases from J, with 11 bases between. The CDR3 loop spans 12 amino acids. The CDR3 region has the DNA TGTGCCAGCGGTCGGGGGAACTACGAGCAGTACTTC. Translating it yields CASGRGNYEQYF.

The rearrangement links TRBV19 to TRBJ1-1; possible D gene TRBD1, 5 bases. The germline V and J ends were trimmed by 3 bases and 4 bases, with 12 bases remaining between them. This CDR3 region has 14 residues. In germline, CDR1 is LNHDA, CDR2 SQIVND (reference sequence). CDR3 loop: CASSIGKGLTEAFF. CDR3 in DNA: TGTGCCAGTAGTATTGGTAAGGGACTCACTGAAGCTTTCTTT. Full variable domain (outside the CDR3, taken from reference TRBV19 and TRBJ1-1): DGGITQSPKYLFRKEGQNVTLSCEQNLNHDAMYWYRQDPGQGLRLIYYSQIVNDFQKGDIAEGYSVSREKKESFPLTVTSAQKNPTAFYLCASSIGKGLTEAFFGQGTRLTVV.

The chain combines TRBV24-1 with TRBJ1-5, with D maybe TRBD1 (5 bases). This CDR3 region has 15 residues. Trimming removed 11 bases from V and 6 bases from J, with 22 bases in between. The germline CDR1 and CDR2 sequences are KGHDR and SFDVKD. In nucleotides, the CDR3 is TGTGCCAGCAGCCAAAGTGTCCAGGGTTTTCAGCCCCAGCATTTT. Its translation is CASSQSVQGFQPQHF.

The chain is built from TRBV7-9 and TRBJ2-2; D is perhaps TRBD2 (6 bases). V dropped 8 bases and J dropped 1 base, with 14 bases sitting between them. Germline V lookup: CDR1 SEHNR, CDR2 FQNEAQ (reference sequence). This CDR3 has 15 amino acids. Here the CDR3 DNA reads TGTGCCAGCGAATCCGGGGGATTGAACACCGGGGAGCTGTTTTTT. It yields the protein CASESGGLNTGELFF.